The 4 T cell receptor beta chains reported below all come from one sample, sequenced in a study of T cell responses to AZD1222 COVID-19 vaccine. The table came from immunoSEQ multiplex PCR; TCRdb's copy has only in-frame clones and leaves some out. Of about 180,000 clones listed, about 93% are singletons. Sequenced here: peripheral blood, sampled 28 days after the second AZD1222 dose. The receptors here all came from an adult who received the AZD1222 COVID-19 vaccine.

The chain joins TRBV27 to TRBJ1-2; TRBD1 matches 9 bases. CDR3 length: 15 amino acids. The germline CDR1 and CDR2 sequences are MNHEY and SMNVEV (reference sequence). J gave up 5 bases and V 0 bases, and 4 bases lay outside the gene matches. The CDR3 is CASSLSAGTGYGYTF. The CDR3, as DNA: TGTGCCAGCAGTTTATCTGCGGGGACAGGGTATGGCTACACCTTC.

The genes are TRBV2 and TRBJ2-1; a weak D match, TRBD1 (5 bases). The CDR3 contains 14 residues. Germline lookup yields CDR1 SNHLY and CDR2 FYNNEI. V was clipped by 6 bases and J by 12 bases, with 21 bases between them. CDR3 in DNA: TGTGCCAGCAGGGCCAAGGGGTTAGTATTGATGCAGTTCTTC. Protein product: CASRAKGLVLMQFF.

The CDR3 here is CASSLSGGAVLGEQFF. The CDR3 DNA reads as TGTGCCAGCAGTTTATCGGGGGGGGCGGTTTTGGGTGAGCAGTTCTTC. The chain couples TRBV27 to TRBJ2-1; D perhaps matches TRBD2 (7 bases). The CDR3 has 16 residues. V was clipped by 0 bases and J by 9 bases, with 18 bases between them. The germline V gene encodes CDR1 MNHEY and CDR2 SMNVEV (reference sequence).

The rearrangement joins TRBV28 to TRBJ2-7; 11 bases are shared with TRBD2. From germline, CDR1 is MDHEN and CDR2 SYDVKM. Losses at the gene ends were 8 bases for V and 3 bases for J; bases not matched to a gene: 6. The CDR3 runs 14 residues. This chain's CDR3 is CASALLAGGYEQYF. The CDR3, as DNA: TGTGCCAGCGCGCTGCTAGCGGGAGGCTACGAGCAGTACTTC.